This T cell receptor beta chain was documented in a study of T cell responses to AZD1222 COVID-19 vaccine. TCRdb's copy holds only in-frame clones and misses some; the assay was immunoSEQ multiplex PCR. The sample consists of 90,000 to 150,000 clones, about 90% of them appearing once. The CDR3 is made up of 14 amino acids. The V gene's germline CDR1 is SGHRS and CDR2 YFSETQ. With 5 bases clipped from V and 7 bases from J, the junction kept 6 bases outside the gene matches. The chain is built from TRBV5-1 and TRBJ1-4; 9 bases match TRBD1. The material sequenced was peripheral blood, taken on day 0 of AZD1222 vaccination. The sequence came from an adult in good health. This CDR3 is CASSLQGAGEKLFF. The CDR3 DNA follows: TGCGCCAGCAGTTTACAGGGGGCTGGTGAAAAACTGTTTTTT.